The sequence of this T cell receptor (beta chain) was determined in a study of blood T cell repertoires in COVID-19. Study as a whole: The United States, Italy and Spain provided the acute and convalescent COVID-19 samples. T cells, B-cell-depleted T cells, or PBMCs provided the cDNA or gDNA that served as material.

Here immunoSEQ multiplex PCR was the method, and the copy in TCRdb shows in-frame clones only, minus some. The repertoire holds 240,000 or so clones, with roughly 91% as singletons. Those who participated ranged in age from roughly 18 to 95 years and resided in about two dozen US areas. Recovery among Cohort 3 donors was established by two negative PCRs, clearance, or symptom resolution. Deletions cut 8 bases from V and 1 base from J, with 20 bases between. Germline CDR1 LNHDA, CDR2 SQIVND (reference sequence). This CDR3 has 16 amino acids. V usage is TRBV19 and J usage is TRBJ1-2; no clear D. This receptor was taken from a man aged 40-55 years who had recovered from COVID-19. The sample taken for sequencing was PBMCs or T cells enriched from blood (not recorded which). The CDR3 DNA reads as TGTGCCAGTTCCCCCGGCAGACAAATTTTTAACTATGGCTACACCTTC. Translating gives CASSPGRQIFNYGYTF. Combining the CDR3 with reference TRBV19 and TRBJ1-2 gives the whole variable domain DGGITQSPKYLFRKEGQNVTLSCEQNLNHDAMYWYRQDPGQGLRLIYYSQIVNDFQKGDIAEGYSVSREKKESFPLTVTSAQKNPTAFYLCASSPGRQIFNYGYTFGSGTRLTVV.